Following are 5 T cell receptor delta chains from one sample sequenced in a study of γδ T cells in repeated Plasmodium falciparum infection. Gammadelta T cells were flow-sorted from PBMC into Vgamma9/Vdelta2+ and Vdelta2-negative populations for bulk analysis. TCRdb applied CATT to the multiplex PCR reads for clone calling. The sample shows 80,000 to 95,000 delta-chain clones, more than 1.4% of them seen only once. Sequencing input: gamma-delta T cells from blood. These receptors originate from a pool of human donors (malaria-infected and uninfected, not separated).

This clone has a count of ten or more. TCRdb's protein for this DNA is that of a much larger clone and differs from the translation at residue 17, likely a read error; the protein shown is the DNA translation. The CDR3 sequence is CALGEAFLLGDYDYTDELIF. DNA for the CDR3: TGTGCTCTTGGGGAGGCCTTCCTACTGGGGGACTACGATTACACCGATGAACTCATCTTT. The chain carries TRDV1 and TRDJ1; D could derive from TRDD2 or TRDD3 (9 bases each). Here the J gene was assigned by germline matching of the DNA, as TCRdb has none. In germline, CDR1 is TSWWSYY, CDR2 QGS. This CDR3 spans 20 amino acids.

Concerning this clone itself: With a far larger clone one base away, a read error is the likely cause. Distinct nucleotide sequences in the sample also encode this CDR3. This chain joins TRDV1 and TRDJ1; 8 bases map to TRDD3. Germline assignment: CDR1 TSWWSYY and CDR2 QGS. This CDR3 has 17 residues. CDR3 nucleotide sequence: TGCGCTCTTGGGGAACTTTCGGGGATACCCTTCACCGATAAACTCATCTTT. It specifies CALGELSGIPFTDKLIF.

On this clone itself: TCRdb shows a much larger clone's protein in place of this DNA's translation, and the two differ at residue 16, likely through a read error; the protein shown is translated from the DNA. The chain joins TRDV3 to TRDJ1; 9 bases are shared with TRDD3. CDR3 length equals 21 residues. CDR1 TVYSNPD and CDR2 GDNSRS come from the germline V gene (reference sequence). The J segment lost 3 bases and the V segment lost 2 bases, leaving 28 bases of the junction unmatched. The CDR3 region has the DNA TGTGCCTTTTCCCCAGTTCCTACATCTCGACTACTGGGGGACCTAGCCGATAAACTCATCTTT. Translating it yields CAFSPVPTSRLLGDLADKLIF.

This clone was observed a handful of times. TCRdb records a much larger clone's protein for this DNA, with a difference at residue 6 that likely arises from a read error; the protein given is the translation of the DNA. The chain links TRDV2 to TRDJ1; weak D call: TRDD1 (5 bases). The J gene, missing from TCRdb, was assigned here through DNA to germline matching. The CDR3 is 14 residues long. CDR1 and CDR2 (germline): GEAIGNYY, EKD. The V gene lost 0 bases and the J gene lost 2 bases, with 9 bases spanning the gap. The CDR3 here is CACDTEMGTDKLIF. In nucleotides, the CDR3 is TGTGCCTGTGACACCGAAATGGGAACCGATAAACTCATCTTT.

This clone appeared many times. This probably arose from a read error, given a far larger clone one base away. This sample also contains other DNA sequences that code for the same CDR3. V usage is TRDV1 and J usage is TRDJ1; D is uncertain. The J gene was not available in TCRdb and was assigned here by matching the DNA to germline segments. The ends were cut back, 5 bases at V and 8 bases at J, with 21 bases in the middle. The CDR3 extends over 15 amino acids. In germline, CDR1 is TSWWSYY, CDR2 QGS. The CDR3 DNA is TGTGCTCTTGGGCTTAGCCCAACCGCCACCGTCAAACTCATCTTT. It codes for CALGLSPTATVKLIF.